Below, 8 T cell receptor beta chains from the same sample are listed, as sequenced in a study of radiotherapy plus CTLA-4 blockade in lung cancer. Generated by immunoSEQ multiplex PCR, the TCRdb table keeps only in-frame clones and is missing some. This table holds roughly 69,000 clones, less than 85% found once. The sample here was peripheral blood, taken from a patient treated with radiotherapy plus ipilimumab. These TCRs come from a human donor with non-small cell lung cancer whose response to radiotherapy plus ipilimumab could not be evaluated. Some clones in this sample may be carry-over from other donors' samples.

The J gene is TRBJ2-2, the V gene TRBV6-5, with D possibly matching TRBD1 (5 bases). V was clipped by 2 bases and J by 6 bases, with 7 bases between them. Germline V gene lookup returns CDR1 MNHEY and CDR2 SVGAGI. The CDR3 length is 13 residues. CDR3 nucleotide sequence: TGTGCCAGCAGTTACCCAGGGTCCGGGGAGCTGTTTTTT. Residues: CASSYPGSGELFF.

This rearrangement joins TRBV5-8 to TRBJ1-6; 9 positions match TRBD1. Germline V gene lookup returns CDR1 SGHTS and CDR2 YDEGEE. This CDR3 has 14 residues. The V gene end was trimmed by 5 bases and the J gene end by 8 bases; junction bases not matched to a gene: 5. The CDR3 DNA reads as TGTGCCAGCAGGCGGGGACAGGGAGATTCACCCCTCCACTTT. Translated: CASRRGQGDSPLHF. Full variable domain (outside the CDR3, taken from reference TRBV5-8 and TRBJ1-6): EAGVTQSPTHLIKTRGQQATLRCSPISGHTSVYWYQQALGLGLQFLLWYDEGEERNRGNFPPRFSGRQFPNYSSELNVNALELEDSALYLCASRRGQGDSPLHFGNGTRLTVT.

This clone has only a few counts. The chain carries TRBV5-1 and TRBJ2-1; D may be TRBD2 (6 bases). There are 17 residues in the CDR3. V lost 5 bases and J 2 bases, leaving 20 bases between the germline ends. Germline CDR1 reads SGHRS; CDR2 reads YFSETQ. CDR3 coding DNA: TGCGCCAGCAGTCCCGACGGGGGTGGGGTCGCCTACAATGAGCAGTTCTTC. This translates into CASSPDGGGVAYNEQFF. Combining the CDR3 with reference TRBV5-1 and TRBJ2-1 gives the whole variable domain KAGVTQTPRYLIKTRGQQVTLSCSPISGHRSVSWYQQTPGQGLQFLFEYFSETQRNKGNFPGRFSGRQFSNSRSEMNVSTLELGDSALYLCASSPDGGGVAYNEQFFGPGTRLTVL.

The chain has TRBV4-3 and TRBJ2-3, with unresolved D. The germline V gene has CDR1 LGHNA and CDR2 YSLEER. V was trimmed by 3 bases and J by 3 bases, leaving 7 bases between them. This CDR3 contains 13 residues. The CDR3 region is CASSHRVTDTQYF. The CDR3 DNA reads as TGCGCCAGCAGCCACCGGGTAACAGATACGCAGTATTTT.

The chain carries TRBV11-2 and TRBJ2-7; 8 bases agree with TRBD2. This CDR3 is built from 16 residues. V shed 2 bases, J shed 3 bases, and the junction held 9 bases outside the gene matches. Germline V lookup: CDR1 SGHAT, CDR2 FQNNGV. CDR3 sequence reads: CASSLWGTSGLYEQYF. CDR3 coding DNA: TGTGCCAGCAGCTTATGGGGTACTAGCGGCCTCTACGAGCAGTACTTC.

For the CDR3, the DNA is TGCGCCAGCAGGTCCGGGGACACTAAAAACATTCAGTACTTC. Protein product: CASRSGDTKNIQYF. The V and J genes are TRBV5-1 and TRBJ2-4; possible D gene TRBD1, 6 bases. The germline gives CDR1 SGHRS, CDR2 YFSETQ. This CDR3 has 14 residues. The V and J ends lost 5 bases and 4 bases respectively, with 13 bases between them.

This clone has only one observation. The V gene is TRBV19, the J gene TRBJ1-5, with TRBD1 matching over 11 bases. V was clipped by 6 bases and J by 2 bases; unmatched bases: 18. The CDR3 length is 20 residues. Germline CDR1 reads LNHDA; CDR2 reads SQIVND (reference sequence). For the CDR3, the DNA is TGTGCCAGTAGCTCGTATGTGGGACAGGGGGAGCGGAGCCGCAATCAGCCCCAGCATTTT. It translates to CASSSYVGQGERSRNQPQHF.

This clone was picked up a small number of times. The J gene is TRBJ1-5, the V gene TRBV6-6; D unresolved. The CDR3 totals 15 residues. V was cut by 0 bases and J by 8 bases, with 14 bases left in between. Germline V gives CDR1 MNHNY, CDR2 SVGAGI (reference sequence). CDR3 in amino acids: CASSYSRAEEEPQHF. CDR3 DNA sequence: TGTGCCAGCAGTTACTCAAGGGCAGAGGAGGAGCCCCAGCATTTT.